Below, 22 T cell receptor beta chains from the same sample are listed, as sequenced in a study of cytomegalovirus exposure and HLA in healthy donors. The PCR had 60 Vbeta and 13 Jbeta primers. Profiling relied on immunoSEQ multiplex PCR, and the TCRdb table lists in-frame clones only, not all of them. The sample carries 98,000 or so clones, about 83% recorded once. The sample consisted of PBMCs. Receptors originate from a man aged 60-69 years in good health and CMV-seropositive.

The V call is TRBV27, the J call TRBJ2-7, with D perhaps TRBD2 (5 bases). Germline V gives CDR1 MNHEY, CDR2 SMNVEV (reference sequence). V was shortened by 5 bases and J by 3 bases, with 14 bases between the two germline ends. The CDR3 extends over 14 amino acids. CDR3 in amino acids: CASSPTGNLYEQYF. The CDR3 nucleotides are TGTGCCAGCAGTCCCACCGGGAACCTCTACGAGCAGTACTTC.

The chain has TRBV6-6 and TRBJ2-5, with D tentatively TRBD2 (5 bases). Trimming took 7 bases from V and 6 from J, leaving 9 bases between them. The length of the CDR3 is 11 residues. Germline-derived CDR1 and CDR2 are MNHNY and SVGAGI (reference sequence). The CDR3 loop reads CASKGGQTQYF. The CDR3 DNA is TGTGCCAGCAAGGGCGGGCAGACCCAGTACTTC.

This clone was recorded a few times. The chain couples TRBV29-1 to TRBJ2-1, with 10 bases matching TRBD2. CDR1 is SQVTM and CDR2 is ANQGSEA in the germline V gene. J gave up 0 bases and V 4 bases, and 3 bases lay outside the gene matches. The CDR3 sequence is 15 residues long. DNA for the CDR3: TGCAGCGTTGGGAGCGGGGGGGTCTCCTACAATGAGCAGTTCTTC. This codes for CSVGSGGVSYNEQFF.

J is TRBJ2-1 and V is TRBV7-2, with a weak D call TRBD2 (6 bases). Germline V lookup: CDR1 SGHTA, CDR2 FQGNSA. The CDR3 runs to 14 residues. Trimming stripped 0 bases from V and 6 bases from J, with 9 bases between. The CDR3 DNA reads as TGTGCCAGCAGCTTAGCGGGCGGGATCAATGAGCAGTTCTTC. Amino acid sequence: CASSLAGGINEQFF.

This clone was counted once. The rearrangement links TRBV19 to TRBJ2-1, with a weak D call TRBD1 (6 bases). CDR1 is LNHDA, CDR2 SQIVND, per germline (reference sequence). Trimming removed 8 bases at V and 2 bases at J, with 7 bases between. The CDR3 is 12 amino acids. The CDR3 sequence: CASQGPYNEQFF. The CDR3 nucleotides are TGTGCCAGTCAGGGGCCCTACAATGAGCAGTTCTTC.

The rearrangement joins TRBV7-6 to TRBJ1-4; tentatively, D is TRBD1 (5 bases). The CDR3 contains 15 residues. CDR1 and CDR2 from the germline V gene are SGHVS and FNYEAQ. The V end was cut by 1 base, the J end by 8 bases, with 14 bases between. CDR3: CASSLGGGAREKLFF. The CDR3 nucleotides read TGTGCCAGCAGCTTAGGGGGAGGGGCGCGGGAAAAACTGTTTTTT.

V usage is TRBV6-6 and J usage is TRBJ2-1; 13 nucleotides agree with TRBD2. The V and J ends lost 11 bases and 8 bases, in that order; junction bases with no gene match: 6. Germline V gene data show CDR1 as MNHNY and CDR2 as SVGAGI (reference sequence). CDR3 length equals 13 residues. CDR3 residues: CAGTSGDADEQFF. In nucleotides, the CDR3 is TGTGCCGGGACTAGCGGGGATGCGGATGAGCAGTTCTTC.

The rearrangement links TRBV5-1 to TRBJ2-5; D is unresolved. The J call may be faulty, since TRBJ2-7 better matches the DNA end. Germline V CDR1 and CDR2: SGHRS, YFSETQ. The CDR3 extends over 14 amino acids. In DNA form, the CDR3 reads TGCGCCAGCAGCTTGGGCGGTCTTGGCTACGAGCAGTACTTC. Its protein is CASSLGGLGYEQYF.

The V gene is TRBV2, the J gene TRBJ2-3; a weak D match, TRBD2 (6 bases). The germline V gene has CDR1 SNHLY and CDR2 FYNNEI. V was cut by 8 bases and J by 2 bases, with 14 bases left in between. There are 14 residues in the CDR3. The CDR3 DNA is TGTGCCAGCGGCCGGGACTTCCCCACAGATACGCAGTATTTT. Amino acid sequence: CASGRDFPTDTQYF.

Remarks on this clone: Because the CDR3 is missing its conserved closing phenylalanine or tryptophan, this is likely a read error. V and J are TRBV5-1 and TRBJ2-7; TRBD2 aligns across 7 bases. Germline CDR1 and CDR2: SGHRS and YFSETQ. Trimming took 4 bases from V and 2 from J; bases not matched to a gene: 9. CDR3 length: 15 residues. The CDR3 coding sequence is TGCGCCAGCAGCCGGGGGAGGGAAGGCACCTACGAGCAGTACCTC. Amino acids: CASSRGREGTYEQYL.

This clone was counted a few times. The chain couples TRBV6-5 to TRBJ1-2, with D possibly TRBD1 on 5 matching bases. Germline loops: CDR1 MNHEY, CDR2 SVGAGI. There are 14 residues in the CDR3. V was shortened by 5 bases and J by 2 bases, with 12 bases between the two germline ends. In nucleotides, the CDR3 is TGTGCCAGCAGTGACAGTTTTAGCAACTATGGCTACACCTTC. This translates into CASSDSFSNYGYTF.

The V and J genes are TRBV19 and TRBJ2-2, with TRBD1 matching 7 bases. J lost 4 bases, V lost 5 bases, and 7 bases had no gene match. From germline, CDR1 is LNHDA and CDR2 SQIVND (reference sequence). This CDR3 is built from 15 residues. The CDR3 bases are TGTGCCAGTAGTTTCACGGGACAGTTCACCGGGGAGCTGTTTTTT. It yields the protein CASSFTGQFTGELFF.

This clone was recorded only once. This chain's CDR3 is CASSLSAGVPNSPLHF. In nucleotides, the CDR3 is TGTGCCAGCAGTTTGAGCGCCGGAGTACCAAATTCACCCCTCCACTTT. The V call is TRBV27, the J call TRBJ1-6; the D is unclear. The V gene lost 3 bases and the J gene lost 7 bases, with 16 bases spanning the gap. Germline CDR1 MNHEY, CDR2 SMNVEV (reference sequence). CDR3 length equals 16 residues.

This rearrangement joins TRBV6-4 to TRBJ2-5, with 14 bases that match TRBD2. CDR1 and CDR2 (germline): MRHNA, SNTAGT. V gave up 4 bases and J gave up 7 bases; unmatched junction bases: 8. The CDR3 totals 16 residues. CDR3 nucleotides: TGTGCCAGCAGTGGAAGGACTAGCGGGGGGCAGGGGACCCAGTACTTC. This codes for CASSGRTSGGQGTQYF.

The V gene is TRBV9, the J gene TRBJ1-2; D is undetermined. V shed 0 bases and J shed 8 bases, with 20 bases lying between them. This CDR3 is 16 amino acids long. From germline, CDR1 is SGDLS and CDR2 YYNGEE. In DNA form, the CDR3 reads TGTGCCAGCAGCGTAGCTACCCACGGGTTAGAGGAGGGCTACACCTTC. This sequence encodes CASSVATHGLEEGYTF.

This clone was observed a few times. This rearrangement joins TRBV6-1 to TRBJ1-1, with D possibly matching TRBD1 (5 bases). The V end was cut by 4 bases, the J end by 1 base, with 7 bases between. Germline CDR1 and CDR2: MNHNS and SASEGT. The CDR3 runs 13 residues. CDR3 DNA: TGTGCCAGCAGTGGCGGGACGAACACTGAAGCTTTCTTT. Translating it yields CASSGGTNTEAFF.

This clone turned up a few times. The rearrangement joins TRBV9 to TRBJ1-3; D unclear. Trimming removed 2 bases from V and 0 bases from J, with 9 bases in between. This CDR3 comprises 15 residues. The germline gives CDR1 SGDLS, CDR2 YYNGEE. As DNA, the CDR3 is TGTGCCAGCAGCGTCTGGGCCAACTCTGGAAACACCATATATTTT. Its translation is CASSVWANSGNTIYF.

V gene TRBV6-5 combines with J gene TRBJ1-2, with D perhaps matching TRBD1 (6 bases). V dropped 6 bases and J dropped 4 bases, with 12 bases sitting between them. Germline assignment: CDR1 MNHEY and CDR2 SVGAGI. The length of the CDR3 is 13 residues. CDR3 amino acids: CASRGGGSYGYTF. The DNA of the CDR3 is TGTGCCAGCAGAGGGGGGGGAAGCTATGGCTACACCTTC.

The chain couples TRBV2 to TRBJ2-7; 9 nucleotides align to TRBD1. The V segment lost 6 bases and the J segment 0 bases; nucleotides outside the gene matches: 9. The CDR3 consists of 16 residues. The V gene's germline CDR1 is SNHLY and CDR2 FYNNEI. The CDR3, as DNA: TGTGCCAGCAGGGGAGCCGGACAGGGGCACTCCTACGAGCAGTACTTC. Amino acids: CASRGAGQGHSYEQYF. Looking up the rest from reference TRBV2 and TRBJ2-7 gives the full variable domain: EPEVTQTPSHQVTQMGQEVILRCVPISNHLYFYWYRQILGQKVEFLVSFYNNEISEKSEIFDDQFSVERPDGSNFTLKIRSTKLEDSAMYFCASRGAGQGHSYEQYFGPGTRLTVT.

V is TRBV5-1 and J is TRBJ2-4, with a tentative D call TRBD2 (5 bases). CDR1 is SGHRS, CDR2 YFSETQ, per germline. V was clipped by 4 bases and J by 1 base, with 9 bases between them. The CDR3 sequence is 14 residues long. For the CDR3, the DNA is TGCGCCAGCAGCCCGGAGGCGGCCAAAAACATTCAGTACTTC. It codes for CASSPEAAKNIQYF.

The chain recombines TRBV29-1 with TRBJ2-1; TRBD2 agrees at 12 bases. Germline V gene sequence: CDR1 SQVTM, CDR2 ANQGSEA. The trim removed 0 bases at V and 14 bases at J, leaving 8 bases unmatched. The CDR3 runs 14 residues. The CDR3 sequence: CSVEDVTSGGKKFF. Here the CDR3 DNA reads TGCAGCGTTGAAGATGTGACTAGCGGGGGAAAGAAGTTCTTC.

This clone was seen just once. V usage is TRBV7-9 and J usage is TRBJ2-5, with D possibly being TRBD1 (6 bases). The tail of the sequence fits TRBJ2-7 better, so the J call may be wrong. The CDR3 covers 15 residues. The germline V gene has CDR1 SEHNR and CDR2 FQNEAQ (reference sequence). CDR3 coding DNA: TGTGCCAGCAGCTACGCCGACAGGTACGCCTACGAGCAGTACTTC. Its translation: CASSYADRYAYEQYF.